This T cell receptor (beta chain) came from a study of stem cell transplantation in POMP-related autoinflammatory disease. V shed 6 bases, J shed 5 bases, and the junction held 3 bases outside the gene matches. The germline CDR1 and CDR2 sequences are SNHLY and FYNNEI. The CDR3 is 13 residues long. Prominent immunodeficiency with autoinflammation defined PRAID. TCRdb's table, derived via immunoSEQ multiplex PCR, lists solely in-frame clones and lacks some. The data contain tens of thousands of clones, approximately 91% of them singletons. This receptor was obtained from a human patient with POMP-related autoinflammation and immune dysregulation (PRAID). Some T cells may be graft donor cells. The chain uses TRBV2 and TRBJ1-4; TRBD1 agrees at 7 bases. Here the sequenced sample was CD4+ T cells from PBMCs, taken after stem cell transplantation. Here the CDR3 DNA reads TGTGCCAGCAGAGACAGGGAGAATGAAAAACTGTTTTTT. This gives the protein CASRDRENEKLFF.